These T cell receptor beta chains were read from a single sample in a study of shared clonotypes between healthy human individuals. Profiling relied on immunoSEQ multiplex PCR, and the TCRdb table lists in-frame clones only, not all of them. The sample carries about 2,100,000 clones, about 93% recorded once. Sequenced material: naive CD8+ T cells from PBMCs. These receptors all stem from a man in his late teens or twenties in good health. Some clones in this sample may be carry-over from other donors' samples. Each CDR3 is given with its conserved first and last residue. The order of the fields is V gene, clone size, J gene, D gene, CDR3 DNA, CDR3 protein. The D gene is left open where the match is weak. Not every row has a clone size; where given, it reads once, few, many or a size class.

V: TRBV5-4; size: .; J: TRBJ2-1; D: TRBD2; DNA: TGTGCCAGCAGCCCCCGAGGACTAGCAGGAGGCAATGAGCAGTTCTTC; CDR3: CASSPRGLAGGNEQFF
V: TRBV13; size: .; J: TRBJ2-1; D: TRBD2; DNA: TGTGCCAGCAGCTCCAGCGGGAGGGTTTACAATGAGCAGTTCTTC; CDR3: CASSSSGRVYNEQFF
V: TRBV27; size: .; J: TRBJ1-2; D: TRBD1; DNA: TGTGCCAGCAGTATCCGGGACAGGGGCAGAAGTGGCTACACCTTC; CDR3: CASSIRDRGRSGYTF
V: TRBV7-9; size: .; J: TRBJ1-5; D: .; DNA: TGTGCCAGCAGCTTAGGGGGGCGGGGTAATCAGCCCCAGCATTTT; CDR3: CASSLGGRGNQPQHF
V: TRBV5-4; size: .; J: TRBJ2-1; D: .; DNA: TGTGCCAGCAGCTTACTGAGCTCCTACAATGAGCAGTTCTTC; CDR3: CASSLLSSYNEQFF
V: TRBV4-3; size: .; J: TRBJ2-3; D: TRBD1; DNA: TGCGCCAGCAGCCATGGGACAGGTCGAATCACAGATACGCAGTATTTT; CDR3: CASSHGTGRITDTQYF
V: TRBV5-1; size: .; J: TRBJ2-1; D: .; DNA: TGCGCCAGCAGCTTGCCAAGGGATGAGCAGTTCTTC; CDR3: CASSLPRDEQFF
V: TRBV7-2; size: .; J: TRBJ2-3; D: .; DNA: TGTGCCAGCAGCTTACACAGGGTCCGTACAACAGATACGCAGTATTTT; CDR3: CASSLHRVRTTDTQYF
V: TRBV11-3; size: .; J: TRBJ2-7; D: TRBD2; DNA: TGTGCCAGCAGCTTAGATTATAGCGGGATAAACGAGCAGTACTTC; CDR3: CASSLDYSGINEQYF
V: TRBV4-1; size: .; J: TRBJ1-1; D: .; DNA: TGCGCCAGCAGCCAAGGACCCTATTCGAACACTGAAGCTTTCTTT; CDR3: CASSQGPYSNTEAFF
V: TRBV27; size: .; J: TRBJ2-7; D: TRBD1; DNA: TGTGCCAGCAGTTTAGGACAGGGGGCGTCTTACGAGCAGTACTTC; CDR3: CASSLGQGASYEQYF
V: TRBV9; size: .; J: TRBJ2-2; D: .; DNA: TGTGCCAGCAGCCCATTCACCGGGGAGCTGTTTTTT; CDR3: CASSPFTGELFF
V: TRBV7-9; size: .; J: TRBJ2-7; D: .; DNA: TGTGCCAGCAGCAATGACGGATACGAGCAGTACTTC; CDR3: CASSNDGYEQYF
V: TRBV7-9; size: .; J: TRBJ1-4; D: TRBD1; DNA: TGTGCCAGCAGCTCGATCGGGACAGGCATTTATGAAAAACTGTTTTTT; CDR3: CASSSIGTGIYEKLFF
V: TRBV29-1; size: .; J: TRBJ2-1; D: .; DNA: TGCAGCCTGGGGGACTGGGGGGCAGGCGAGCAGTTCTTC; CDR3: CSLGDWGAGEQFF
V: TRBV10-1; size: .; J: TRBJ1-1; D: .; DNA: TGCGCCAGCAGTGAATCGCGGGGGGCGGTCACTGAAGCTTTCTTT; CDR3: CASSESRGAVTEAFF
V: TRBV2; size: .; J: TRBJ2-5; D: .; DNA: TGTGCCAGCAGTGTTCCAAGGGGGCAAGAGACCCAGTACTTC; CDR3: CASSVPRGQETQYF
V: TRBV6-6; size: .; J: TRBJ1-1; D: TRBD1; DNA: TGTGCCAGCAGTTATGTAGGGGGCATGGGCACTGAAGCTTTCTTT; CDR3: CASSYVGGMGTEAFF
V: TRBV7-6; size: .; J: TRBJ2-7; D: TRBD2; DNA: TGTGCCAGCAGCCTAGGGGAGGGGCAGTACTCCTACGAGCAGTACTTC; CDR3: CASSLGEGQYSYEQYF
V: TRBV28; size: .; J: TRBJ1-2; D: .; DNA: TGTGCCAGCAGTTTAAATACAGGGCCAAACTATGGCTACACCTTC; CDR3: CASSLNTGPNYGYTF
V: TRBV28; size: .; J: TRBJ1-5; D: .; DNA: TGTGCCAGCAGTTTACTGGGTTCAGTAGTTGGCAATCAGCCCCAGCATTTT; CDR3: CASSLLGSVVGNQPQHF
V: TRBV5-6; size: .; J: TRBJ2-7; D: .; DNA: TGTGCCAGCACCCTCGGACAGTTCTACGAGCAGTACTTC; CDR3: CASTLGQFYEQYF
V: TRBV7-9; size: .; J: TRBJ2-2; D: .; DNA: TGTGCCAGCAGCGACAGCGCGAACACCGGGGAGCTGTTTTTT; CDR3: CASSDSANTGELFF
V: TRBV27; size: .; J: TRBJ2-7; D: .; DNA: TGTGCCAGCAGTTTAATCGGGAGCTACGAGCAGTACTTC; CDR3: CASSLIGSYEQYF
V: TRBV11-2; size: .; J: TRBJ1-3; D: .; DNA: TGTGCCAGCAGCCCCAACCGGCGGGCAGCTGGAAACACCATATATTTT; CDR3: CASSPNRRAAGNTIYF
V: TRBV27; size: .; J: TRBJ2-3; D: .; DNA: TGTGCCAGCAGTTTAAGGGTCTTCACAGATACGCAGTATTTT; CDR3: CASSLRVFTDTQYF
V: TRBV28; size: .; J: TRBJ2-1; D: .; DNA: TGTGCCAGCAGTTTTGGGGGGAGCTCCTACAATGAGCAGTTCTTC; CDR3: CASSFGGSSYNEQFF
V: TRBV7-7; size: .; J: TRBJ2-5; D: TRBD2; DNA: TGTGCCAGCAGCTCGCGGGAGGCCGGTGAGACCCAGTACTTC; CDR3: CASSSREAGETQYF
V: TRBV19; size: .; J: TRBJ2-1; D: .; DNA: TGTGCCAGTAGTATGAGGTGGGCTGAGCAGTTCTTC; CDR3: CASSMRWAEQFF
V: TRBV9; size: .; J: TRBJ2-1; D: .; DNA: TGTGCCAGCAGCGTAGATAAGGGCTCCTACAATGAGCAGTTCTTC; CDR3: CASSVDKGSYNEQFF
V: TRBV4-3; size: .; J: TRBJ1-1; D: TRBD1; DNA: TGCGCCAGCAGCTTCAGGGGGCCCACTGAAGCTTTCTTT; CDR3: CASSFRGPTEAFF
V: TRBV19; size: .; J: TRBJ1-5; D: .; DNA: TGTGCCAGTAGTATAAGTTTATATAGCAATCAGCCCCAGCATTTT; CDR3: CASSISLYSNQPQHF
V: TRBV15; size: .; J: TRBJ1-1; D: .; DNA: TGTGCCACCAGCAGAGATCCCTTCGGGGCGCGGGGTGAAGCTTTCTTT; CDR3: CATSRDPFGARGEAFF
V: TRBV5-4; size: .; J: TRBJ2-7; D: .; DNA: TGTGCCAGCAGCTGGGAGCCTAGAGCCTACGAGCAGTACTTC; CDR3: CASSWEPRAYEQYF
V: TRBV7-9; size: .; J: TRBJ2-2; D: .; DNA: TGTGCCAGCAGTTCTACCATTAGTGGCGGCCAACACACCGGGGAGCTGTTTTTT; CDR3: CASSSTISGGQHTGELFF
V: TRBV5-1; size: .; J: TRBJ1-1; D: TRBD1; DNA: TGCGCCAGCAGCTCAACCTTGAAGCAGGGGGCTGAAGCTTTCTTT; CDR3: CASSSTLKQGAEAFF
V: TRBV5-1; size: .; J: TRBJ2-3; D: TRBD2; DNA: TGCGCCAGCAGCACGCGACCGGGACTAGCGGGAAGCACAGATACGCAGTATTTT; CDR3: CASSTRPGLAGSTDTQYF
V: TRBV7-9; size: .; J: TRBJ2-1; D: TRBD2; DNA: TGTGCCAGCAGCTTCCCCGGGACTAGCGGGAAGCCCTCCTACAATGAGCAGTTCTTC; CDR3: CASSFPGTSGKPSYNEQFF
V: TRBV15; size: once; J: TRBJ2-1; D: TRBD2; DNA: TGTGCCACCAGCAGAGATTGGGCTAGCGGGCTTTACAATGAGCAGTTCTTC; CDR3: CATSRDWASGLYNEQFF
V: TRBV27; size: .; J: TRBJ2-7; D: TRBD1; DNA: TGTGCCAGCAGTTTATCGGGACAGGGGGCTTACTACGAGCAGTACTTC; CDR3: CASSLSGQGAYYEQYF